The clone carrying this T cell receptor beta chain was detected many times. The target antigen is unknown. V dropped 1 base and J dropped 6; count of bases not matched to a gene: 7. CDR3 size: 15 residues. The germline CDR1 and CDR2 sequences are DFQATT and SNEGSKA (reference sequence). By 5'RACE with 10-nucleotide random UMIs, the cDNA was made. The yield of each sequencing run was over 170 million TCR-beta sequences from 15-18 subjects. One entry per CDR3 protein results from TCRdb running MiXCR on the 5' RACE reads. The top ten clones hold 1.8% of a sample with about 84,000 distinct CDR3 sequences, 9% to 12% of them seen once. PBMCs stored at -80 C, 2 million in total, were the source of the unsorted libraries. This specimen belongs to a study of neurological immune-mediated disorders. The study's findings and limits: The absence of any CDR3 amino acid sequence shared by expanded clones across subjects suggests that repertoires were private in all groups.

The TCR sequence derives from a middle-aged man in good health. The sequenced material came from PBMCs. The chain carries TRBV20-1 and TRBJ2-3, with 10 bases that match TRBD1. The CDR3 reads CSARGDRGMVDTQYF. CDR3 in DNA: TGCAGTGCTAGAGGGGACAGGGGTATGGTGGATACGCAGTATTTT.